This T cell receptor (beta chain) was identified in a study of cytomegalovirus exposure and HLA in healthy donors. With 60 Vbeta and 13 Jbeta primers, the PCR was carried out. The assay was immunoSEQ multiplex PCR, and TCRdb's table has in-frame clones only and misses some. Here the sample spans 80,000 or so clones, 60% to 75% being singletons. After removal of 1 base from V and 3 bases from J, the junction contained 2 bases not matched to a gene. The CDR3 extends over 13 amino acids. Germline CDR1 reads GTSNPN; CDR2 reads SVGIG (reference sequence). The origin of this receptor is a middle-aged woman in good health and CMV-seropositive. The sequenced material came from PBMCs. The chain uses TRBV30 and TRBJ1-1, with 7 bases fitting TRBD1. The CDR3, as DNA: TGTGCCTGGAGTGACAGGGGATACACTGAAGCTTTCTTT. It codes for CAWSDRGYTEAFF.